This TCR beta chain was sequenced during a study of T cells in localized non-small cell lung cancer. About this clone itself: Its specificity is unknown.

Profiling relied on immunoSEQ multiplex PCR, and the TCRdb table lists in-frame clones only, not all of them. Of about 870 clones listed, less than 30% are singletons. V dropped 5 bases and J dropped 7; count of bases not matched to a gene: 4. This CDR3 is built from 11 residues. Germline loops: CDR1 GTSNPN, CDR2 SVGIG (reference sequence). Study-level points and caveats: Density of T cells in blood, when higher, went with longer overall survival. The study sequenced only one region of the tumor. As a result, intratumor heterogeneity could not be excluded and remains possible. Appearing in adjacent lung were a median roughly 57 of the top 100 tumor clones. Compared with tumor, uninvolved adjacent lung displayed greater T cell clonality, ranking highest overall.

The TCR originated in a female donor aged 60 or older with stage III squamous cell lung carcinoma. The source material was lung tumor tissue, sampled before any cancer treatment. The chain uses TRBV30 and TRBJ1-1, with 7 bases lining up with TRBD1. DNA for the CDR3: TGTGCCTGGGAACGGACAGGTGAAGCTTTCTTT. Translating it yields CAWERTGEAFF.